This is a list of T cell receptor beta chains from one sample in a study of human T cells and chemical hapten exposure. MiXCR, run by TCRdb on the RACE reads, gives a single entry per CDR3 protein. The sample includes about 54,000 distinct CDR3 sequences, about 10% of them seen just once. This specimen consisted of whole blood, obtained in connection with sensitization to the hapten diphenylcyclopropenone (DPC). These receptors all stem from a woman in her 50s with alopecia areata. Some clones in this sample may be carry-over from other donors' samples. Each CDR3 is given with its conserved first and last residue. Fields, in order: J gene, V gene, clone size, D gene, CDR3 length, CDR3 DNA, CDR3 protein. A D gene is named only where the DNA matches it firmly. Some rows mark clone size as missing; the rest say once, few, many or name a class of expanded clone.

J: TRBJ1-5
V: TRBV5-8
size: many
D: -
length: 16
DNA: TGTGCCAGCAGCCGTTTCCAGGGGACGGACAATCAGCCCCAGCATTTT
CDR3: CASSRFQGTDNQPQHF

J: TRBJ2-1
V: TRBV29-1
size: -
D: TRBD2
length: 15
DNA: TGCAGCGTATCCTACGGACTAGCGGGGGTAAATGAGCAGTTCTTC
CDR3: CSVSYGLAGVNEQFF

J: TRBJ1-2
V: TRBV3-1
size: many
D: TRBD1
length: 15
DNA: TGTGCCAGCAGCCGGGGACAGGCGGCCCCCTATGGCTACACCTTC
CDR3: CASSRGQAAPYGYTF

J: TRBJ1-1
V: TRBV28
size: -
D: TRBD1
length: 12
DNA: TGTGCCAGCCAGGGGGCGCGCACTGAAGCTTTCTTT
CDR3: CASQGARTEAFF

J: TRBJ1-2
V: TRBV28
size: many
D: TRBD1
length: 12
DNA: TGTGCCAGCAGAAGTCGGGACAGTCGAGGATACTTC
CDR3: CASRSRDSRGYF

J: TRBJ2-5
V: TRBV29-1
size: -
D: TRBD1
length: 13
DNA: TGCAGCGTAGACAGGGTCGAGCGAGAGACCCAGTACTTC
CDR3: CSVDRVERETQYF

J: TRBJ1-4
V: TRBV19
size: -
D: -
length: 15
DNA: TGTGCCAGTGGCCGATTGGGCGCAACTAATGAAAAACTGTTTTTT
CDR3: CASGRLGATNEKLFF

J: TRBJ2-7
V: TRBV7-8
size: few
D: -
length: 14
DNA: TGTGCCAGCTTCCCTTCGGACTTTACGGACGAGCAGTACTTC
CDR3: CASFPSDFTDEQYF

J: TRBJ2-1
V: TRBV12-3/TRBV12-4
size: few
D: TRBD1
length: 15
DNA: TGTGCCAGCAGTTTTGTGGCAGGGGGACCCAGGGTTCGGTTCTTC
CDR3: CASSFVAGGPRVRFF

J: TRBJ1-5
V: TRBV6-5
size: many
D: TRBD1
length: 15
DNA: TGTGCCAGCAGCGCGGACAGGGTAGCAGGTCAGCCCCAGCATTTT
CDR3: CASSADRVAGQPQHF

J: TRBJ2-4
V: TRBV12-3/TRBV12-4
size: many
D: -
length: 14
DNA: TGTGCCAGCAGCCCACGGGAGACCAAAAACATTCAGTACTTC
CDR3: CASSPRETKNIQYF

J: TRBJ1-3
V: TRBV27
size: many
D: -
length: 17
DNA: TGTGCCAGCAGTTCCCACCGGGAGATGAACTCTGGAAACACCATATATTTT
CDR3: CASSSHREMNSGNTIYF

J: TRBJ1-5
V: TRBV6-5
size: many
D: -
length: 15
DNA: TGTGCCAGCTCCCCCCTGGGTTATAGCAATCAGCCCCAGCATTTT
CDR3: CASSPLGYSNQPQHF

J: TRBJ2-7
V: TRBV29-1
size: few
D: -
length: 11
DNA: TGCAGCGTTGGGGGTGCAGGGCAGCAGTACTTC
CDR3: CSVGGAGQQYF

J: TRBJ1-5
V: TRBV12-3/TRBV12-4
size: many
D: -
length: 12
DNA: TGTGCCAGCAGTTTATCGGGACAGCCCCAGCATTTT
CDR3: CASSLSGQPQHF

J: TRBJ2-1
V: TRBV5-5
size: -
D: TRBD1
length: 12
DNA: TGTGCCAGCAGCCGGGACAGGGTAGAGCAGTTCTTC
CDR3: CASSRDRVEQFF

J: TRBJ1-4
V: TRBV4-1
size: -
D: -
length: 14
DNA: TGCGCCAGCAGCCCGCCGGGGAGTCGGGAAAAACTGTTTTTT
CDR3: CASSPPGSREKLFF

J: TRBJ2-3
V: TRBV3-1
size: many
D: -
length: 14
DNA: TGTGCCAGCAGCCTCCGGAGCGGCACAGATACGCAGTATTTT
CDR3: CASSLRSGTDTQYF

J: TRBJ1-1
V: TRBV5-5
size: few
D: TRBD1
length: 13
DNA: TGTGCCAGCAGCCTACAGGGGGCCTCTGAAGCTTTCTTT
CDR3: CASSLQGASEAFF

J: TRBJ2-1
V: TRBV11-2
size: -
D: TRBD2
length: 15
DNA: TGTGCCAGCAGTTCCAGCGGGGGCTCCTACAATGAGCAGTTCTTC
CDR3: CASSSSGGSYNEQFF

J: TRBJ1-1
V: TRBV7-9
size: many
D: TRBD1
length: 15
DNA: TGTGCCAGCAGCTGGCCGGGACAGGGCTACACTGAAGCTTTCTTT
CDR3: CASSWPGQGYTEAFF

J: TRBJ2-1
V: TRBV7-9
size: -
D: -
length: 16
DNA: TGTGCCAGCAGCCCTCCCAGCGGTTTGGGGAGAAATGAGCAGTTCTTC
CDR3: CASSPPSGLGRNEQFF

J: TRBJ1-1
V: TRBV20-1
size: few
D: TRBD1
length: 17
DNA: TGCAGTGCTAGAGATCTAAGGGGGCCGGGATTGGACACTGAAGCTTTCTTT
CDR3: CSARDLRGPGLDTEAFF

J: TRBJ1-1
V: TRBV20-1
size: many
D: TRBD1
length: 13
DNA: TGCAGTGCCAGGGCAGGGGGCGGCACTGAAGCTTTCTTT
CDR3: CSARAGGGTEAFF

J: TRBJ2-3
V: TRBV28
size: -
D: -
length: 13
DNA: TGTGCCAGCAGGACGGGGGGCACAGATACGCAGTATTTT
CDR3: CASRTGGTDTQYF

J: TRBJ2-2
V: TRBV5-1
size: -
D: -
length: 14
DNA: TGCGCCAGCAGCAACAGGGAAGTGGCCGGGGAGCTGTTTTTT
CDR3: CASSNREVAGELFF

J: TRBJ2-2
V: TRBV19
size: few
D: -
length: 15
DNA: TGTGCCAGTTCCCAAGGTGCAGGCGGGACCGGGGAGCTGTTTTTT
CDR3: CASSQGAGGTGELFF

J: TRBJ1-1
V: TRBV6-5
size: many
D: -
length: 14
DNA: TGTGCCAGCAGTTACTCGAAAAGGCGAACTGAAGCTTTCTTT
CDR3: CASSYSKRRTEAFF

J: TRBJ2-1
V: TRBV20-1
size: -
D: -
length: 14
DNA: TGCAGTGCTAGGCGGACTCCTCCGCGGGATGAGCAGTTCTTC
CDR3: CSARRTPPRDEQFF

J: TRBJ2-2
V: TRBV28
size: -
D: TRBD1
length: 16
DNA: TGTGCCAGCAGTCCTACCGGGACAGGGGGCACCGGGGAGCTGTTTTTT
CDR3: CASSPTGTGGTGELFF

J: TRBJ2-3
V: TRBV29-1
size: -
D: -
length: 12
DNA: TGCAGCGTTGACGAGGGAGCAGATACGCAGTATTTT
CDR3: CSVDEGADTQYF

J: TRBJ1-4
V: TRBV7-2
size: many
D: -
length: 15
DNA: TGTGCCAGCAGCTCCAACGCAACACCCAATGAAAAACTGTTTTTT
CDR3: CASSSNATPNEKLFF

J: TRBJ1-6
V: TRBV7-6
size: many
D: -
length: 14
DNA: TGTGCCAGCAGCTCTCCAAAGAATGGGTCACCCCTCCACTTT
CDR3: CASSSPKNGSPLHF

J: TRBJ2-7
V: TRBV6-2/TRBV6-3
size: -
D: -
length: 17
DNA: TGTGCCAGCAGTTACTCCCCGGTGGCAGGGAAATCCTACGAGCAGTACTTC
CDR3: CASSYSPVAGKSYEQYF

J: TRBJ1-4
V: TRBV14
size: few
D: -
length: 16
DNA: TGTGCCAGCAGCCAAGAAGGAAAGTCCGGGAACGAAAAACTGTTTTTT
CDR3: CASSQEGKSGNEKLFF

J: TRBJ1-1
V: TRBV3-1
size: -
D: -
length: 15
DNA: TGTGCCAGCAGCCCGTGGACAGAATTGAACACTGAAGCTTTCTTT
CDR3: CASSPWTELNTEAFF

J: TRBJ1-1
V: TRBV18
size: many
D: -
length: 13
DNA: TGTGCCAGCTCACCACAGCGTAACACTGAAGCTTTCTTT
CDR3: CASSPQRNTEAFF

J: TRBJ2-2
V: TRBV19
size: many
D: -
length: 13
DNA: TGTGCGGCGGTGGCTTTAGGCACCGGGGAGCTGTTTTTT
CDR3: CAAVALGTGELFF

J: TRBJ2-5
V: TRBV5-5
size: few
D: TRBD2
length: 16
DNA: TGTGCCAGCAGCTTGCACGCGGGGGATTACCAAGAGACCCAGTACTTC
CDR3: CASSLHAGDYQETQYF

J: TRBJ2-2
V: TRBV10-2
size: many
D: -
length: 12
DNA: TGCGCCAGCAGTGAAGGGGCCGGGGAGCTGTTTTTT
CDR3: CASSEGAGELFF

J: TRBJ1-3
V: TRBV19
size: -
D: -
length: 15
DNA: TGTGCCAGTAGTATCGCCGGCACCTCTGGAAACACCATATATTTT
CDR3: CASSIAGTSGNTIYF

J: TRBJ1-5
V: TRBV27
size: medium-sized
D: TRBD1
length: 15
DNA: TGTGCCAGCTGTCCAGGGGGCGAGGGCAATCAGCCCCAGCATTTT
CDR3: CASCPGGEGNQPQHF

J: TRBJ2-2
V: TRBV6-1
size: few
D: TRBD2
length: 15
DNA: TGTGCCAGCGGCGGGAGGCCCCCGAACACCGGGGAGCTGTTTTTT
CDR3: CASGGRPPNTGELFF

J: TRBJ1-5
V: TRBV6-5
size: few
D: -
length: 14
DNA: TGTGCCAGCAGCAGGGACGGACCGAATCAGCCCCAGCATTTT
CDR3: CASSRDGPNQPQHF

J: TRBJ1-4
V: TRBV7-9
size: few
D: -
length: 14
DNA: TGTGCCAGCAGCCCGACAGCTTTTAATGAAAAACTGTTTTTT
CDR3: CASSPTAFNEKLFF

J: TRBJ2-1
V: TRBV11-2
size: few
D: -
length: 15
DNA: TGTGCCAGCAGCCAGGACGGGACTCTTTACAATGAGCAGTTCTTC
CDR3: CASSQDGTLYNEQFF

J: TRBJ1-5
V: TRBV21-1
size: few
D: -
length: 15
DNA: TGTGCCAGCAGCAAAGGCCGGGGCCCCTGGCAGCCCCAGCATTTT
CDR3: CASSKGRGPWQPQHF